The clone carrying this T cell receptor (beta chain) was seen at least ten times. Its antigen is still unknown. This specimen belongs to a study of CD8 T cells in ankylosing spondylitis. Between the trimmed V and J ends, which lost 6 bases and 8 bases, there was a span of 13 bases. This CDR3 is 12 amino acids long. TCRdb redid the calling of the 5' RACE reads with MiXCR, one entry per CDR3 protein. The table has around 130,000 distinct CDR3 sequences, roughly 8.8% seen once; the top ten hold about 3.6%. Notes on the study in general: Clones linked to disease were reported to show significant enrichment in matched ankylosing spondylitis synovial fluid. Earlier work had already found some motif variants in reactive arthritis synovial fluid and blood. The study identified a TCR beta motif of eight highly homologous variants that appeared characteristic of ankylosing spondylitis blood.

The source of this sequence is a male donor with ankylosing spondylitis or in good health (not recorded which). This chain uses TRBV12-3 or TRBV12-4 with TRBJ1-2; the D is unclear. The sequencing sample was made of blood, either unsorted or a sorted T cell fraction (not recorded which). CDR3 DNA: TGTGCCAGCAGGGCCGGACCGCGGGGCTACACCTTC. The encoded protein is CASRAGPRGYTF.